Below, one TCR beta chain is given with its context. The sample is drawn from a study of shared clonotypes between healthy human individuals. The CDR3 consists of 12 residues. The germline CDR1 and CDR2 sequences are SNHLY and FYNNEI. The V end was cut by 4 bases, the J end by 6 bases, with 9 bases between. Method: immunoSEQ multiplex PCR; TCRdb's copy keeps in-frame clones and lacks some. Of about 710,000 clones in the sample, roughly 72% are singletons; the top ten hold 1.5% to 2%. This clonotype was sampled from a woman aged 25 to 39 in good health. This chain links TRBV2 with TRBJ1-2, with D maybe TRBD1 (6 bases). Sequenced: memory CD4+ T cells sorted from blood. Subset given: CD45RA-negative fraction. CDR3 DNA: TGTGCCAGCAGTGTTTCAGGGGATGGCTACACCTTC. Translating it yields CASSVSGDGYTF.